The next 17 T cell receptor beta chains were all read from a single sample in a study of Ad26.COV2.S vaccination and SARS-CoV-2 variants. As to treatment: 15 to 20 received Ad26.COV2.S at low or high dose, single or two shots; about five received placebo; per-sample allocation not given. Repertoires come from day 63 after the first vaccine or placebo injection. This table comes from immunoSEQ multiplex PCR, and its TCRdb copy is limited to in-frame clones, with some not included. This table holds roughly 380,000 clones, around 87% found once. The specimen was peripheral blood, collected in a trial of Ad26.COV2.S vaccine versus placebo. These receptors all come from a person between 18 and 65 years old who received the Ad26.COV2.S COVID-19 vaccine or a placebo.

This rearrangement joins TRBV19 to TRBJ2-1; D ambiguous. CDR1 and CDR2 from the germline V gene are LNHDA and SQIVND (reference sequence). V dropped 5 bases and J dropped 5 bases, with 10 bases sitting between them. This CDR3 is 13 amino acids long. The CDR3 bases are TGTGCCAGTAGTCCGACACGAAACAATGAGCAGTTCTTC. This translates into CASSPTRNNEQFF.

The rearrangement uses TRBV4-3 and TRBJ2-7, with D maybe TRBD2 (6 bases). The CDR3 contains 13 residues. The germline V and J ends were trimmed by 1 base and 5 bases, with 9 bases remaining between them. CDR1 and CDR2 from the germline V gene are LGHNA and YSLEER. CDR3 sequence: CASSQVGGDEQYF. Written as DNA, the CDR3 is TGCGCCAGCAGCCAAGTGGGGGGAGACGAGCAGTACTTC.

J is TRBJ2-1 and V is TRBV7-9, with 13 bases that match TRBD2. The CDR3 covers 17 residues. The germline gives CDR1 SEHNR, CDR2 FQNEAQ (reference sequence). J lost 7 bases, V lost 1 base, and 7 bases had no gene match. CDR3 DNA sequence: TGTGCCAGCAGCTTAGTCAGACTAGCGGGGGGCGGGAATGAGCAGTTCTTC. Residues: CASSLVRLAGGGNEQFF.

The rearrangement joins TRBV6-5 to TRBJ2-7, with D maybe TRBD2 (6 bases). V lost 6 bases and J 2 bases, leaving 14 bases between the germline ends. Germline-derived CDR1 and CDR2 are MNHEY and SVGAGI. The CDR3 has 14 residues. CDR3 nucleotides: TGTGCCAGCAGGAGGGACGGGGGTGCCTACGAGCAGTACTTC. Translated: CASRRDGGAYEQYF.

This chain links TRBV28 with TRBJ2-2; TRBD1 might be the D (5 bases). Germline V gives CDR1 MDHEN, CDR2 SYDVKM. The CDR3 runs to 15 residues. V lost 7 bases, J lost 4 bases, and 16 bases lay in between. Here the CDR3 DNA reads TGTGCCAGCACCCGACCGACAGAGCCCACCGGGGAGCTGTTTTTT. Translated, it gives CASTRPTEPTGELFF.

CDR3 protein: CASSEGRTTGELFF. CDR3 bases: TGTGCCAGCAGCGAGGGACGGACCACCGGGGAGCTGTTTTTT. This chain connects TRBV9 to TRBJ2-2; the D call may be TRBD1 or TRBD2 (5 bases each). Looked up from germline, CDR1 is SGDLS and CDR2 is YYNGEE. This CDR3 has 14 residues. Trimming cost V 3 bases and J 4 bases, with 10 bases left between them.

The chain links TRBV13 to TRBJ2-1, with a possible D match to TRBD1 (6 bases). Germline V gives CDR1 PRHDT, CDR2 FYEKMQ (reference sequence). V was shortened by 4 bases and J by 0 bases, with 28 bases between the two germline ends. The CDR3 extends over 21 amino acids. The CDR3 coding sequence is TGTGCCAGCAGCTCCCTCCCTCCCAGGGGCGTTTTACTGAGCTCCTACAATGAGCAGTTCTTC. Its protein product is CASSSLPPRGVLLSSYNEQFF.

This sequence joins TRBV19 and TRBJ2-4, with unresolved D. V shed 5 bases and J shed 2 bases, with 7 bases lying between them. Germline values: CDR1 LNHDA, CDR2 SQIVND (reference sequence). The length of the CDR3 is 13 residues. The CDR3: CASSDFPKNIQYF. The CDR3, as DNA: TGTGCCAGTAGTGATTTTCCCAAAAACATTCAGTACTTC.

J is TRBJ2-1 and V is TRBV6-6, with TRBD1 matching 7 bases. The V gene's germline CDR1 is MNHNY and CDR2 SVGAGI (reference sequence). CDR3 length: 16 amino acids. The trim removed 6 bases at V and 0 bases at J, leaving 8 bases unmatched. CDR3 coding DNA: TGTGCCAGCAGAGGACAGGTGATGGGCTCCTACAATGAGCAGTTCTTC. This gives the protein CASRGQVMGSYNEQFF.

This chain uses TRBV30 with TRBJ2-7; TRBD2 matches 15 bases. The CDR3 covers 15 residues. In germline, CDR1 is GTSNPN, CDR2 SVGIG (reference sequence). The V gene end was trimmed by 4 bases and the J gene end by 2 bases; junction bases not matched to a gene: 3. Here the CDR3 DNA reads TGTGCCTGGATCCGGACTAGCGGGGGGGCCTACGAGCAGTACTTC. Amino acids: CAWIRTSGGAYEQYF.

This CDR3 is CASSLGYDASYEQYF. CDR3 DNA: TGTGCCAGCAGCTTAGGTTATGACGCTTCCTACGAGCAGTACTTC. The V gene is TRBV7-2, the J gene TRBJ2-7; no clear D. Between the trimmed V and J ends, which lost 1 base and 1 base, there was a span of 11 bases. The CDR3 contains 15 residues. The germline CDR1 and CDR2 sequences are SGHTA and FQGNSA.

The V gene is TRBV28, the J gene TRBJ2-7; 8 bases align to TRBD1. The germline V gene has CDR1 MDHEN and CDR2 SYDVKM. The CDR3 runs to 13 residues. V shed 7 bases, J shed 2 bases, and the junction held 4 bases outside the gene matches. Here the CDR3 reads CASTARGPYEQYF. The CDR3 bases are TGTGCCAGCACCGCCAGGGGGCCCTACGAGCAGTACTTC.

This sequence joins TRBV7-3 and TRBJ1-1; D perhaps matches TRBD1 (6 bases). The CDR3 consists of 13 residues. The germline V gene has CDR1 SGHTA and CDR2 FQGTGA. V was shortened by 5 bases and J by 1 base, with 8 bases between the two germline ends. The CDR3 bases are TGTGCCAGCAGCATACAGGGGAACACTGAAGCTTTCTTT. It translates to CASSIQGNTEAFF.

CDR3 nucleotide sequence: TGCGCCAGCAGCCGCGGGATGCTAGCGGGGGGCTCGAGGACCGGGGAGCTGTTTTTT. This encodes CASSRGMLAGGSRTGELFF. V usage is TRBV5-1 and J usage is TRBJ2-2, with 11 nucleotides matching TRBD2. J was trimmed by 5 bases and V by 4 bases; bases with no gene match: 16. The CDR3 length is 19 residues. Per germline, CDR1 SGHRS and CDR2 YFSETQ.

This chain connects TRBV28 to TRBJ1-5, with 12 bases fitting TRBD1. The J segment lost 3 bases and the V segment lost 1 base, leaving 10 bases of the junction unmatched. Germline V gives CDR1 MDHEN, CDR2 SYDVKM. CDR3 length: 19 residues. CDR3 loop: CASSLFGTGGGSVNQPQHF. The CDR3, as DNA: TGTGCCAGCAGTTTATTCGGGACAGGGGGCGGTTCGGTCAATCAGCCCCAGCATTTT.

V is TRBV7-3 and J is TRBJ2-2; 13 bases fit TRBD2. The CDR3 is 15 residues long. Germline CDR1 reads SGHTA; CDR2 reads FQGTGA. Trimming removed 5 bases from V and 7 bases from J; junction bases left unmatched: 4. The CDR3 DNA sequence: TGTGCCAGCAGCCCCGGGACTAGCGGGGTCGGGGAGCTGTTTTTT. Translated: CASSPGTSGVGELFF.

The chain joins TRBV29-1 to TRBJ1-1; tentatively, D is TRBD1 (5 bases). CDR1 and CDR2 from the germline V gene are SQVTM and ANQGSEA. This CDR3 is 15 amino acids long. V gave up 3 bases and J gave up 1 base, with 15 bases separating them. CDR3 bases: TGCAGCGTTGACAAGGGGAGGGCCCGGAACACTGAAGCTTTCTTT. It encodes CSVDKGRARNTEAFF.